The rows below give T cell receptor beta chains drawn from one sample of a study of T cells in localized non-small cell lung cancer. Sequenced by immunoSEQ multiplex PCR; TCRdb stores in-frame clones only, minus some. This sample has some 30,000 clones, with roughly nine tenths found just once. The sequenced sample was peripheral blood, obtained before any cancer treatment. The receptors shown here come from a female donor older than 55 with stage I lung adenocarcinoma. The CDR3 runs from the conserved cysteine through the conserved F or W. D genes are given only for firm matches. Clone size, where shown, is once, few, many, or a class for clones that have expanded.

size,D,J,V,DNA,CDR3
.,TRBD2,TRBJ2-2,TRBV19,TGTGCCACTCCGTCGGGAGGGTACACCGGGGAGCTGTTTTTT,CATPSGGYTGELFF
.,TRBD2,TRBJ2-2,TRBV5-1,TGCGCCAGCAGCTTGGCAAGGGGCGCTAGCGGAGCGAACACCGGGGAGCTGTTTTTT,CASSLARGASGANTGELFF
.,.,TRBJ2-4,TRBV2,TGTGCCAGCAGTGAGTCTGGGAAAAACATTCAGTACTTC,CASSESGKNIQYF
few,TRBD1,TRBJ2-7,TRBV19,TGTGCCAGTAGTGCTGGTCCGAAACAGGGGAAGTACTTC,CASSAGPKQGKYF
.,.,TRBJ2-5,TRBV27,TGTGCCAGCAGTAAGGTCCCTGGGACCCAGTACTTC,CASSKVPGTQYF
.,.,TRBJ2-1,TRBV30,TGTGCCTGGAGGAAGACGAGGATGAGGGGCCCCTTCAATGAGCAGTTCTTC,CAWRKTRMRGPFNEQFF
once,TRBD1,TRBJ1-3,TRBV5-1,TGCGCCAGCAGCATTCAGGGGGGCTCTGGAAACACCATATATTTT,CASSIQGGSGNTIYF
.,.,TRBJ1-5,TRBV10-3,TGTGCCACCGGGTCGTATAGCAATCAGCCCCAGCATTTT,CATGSYSNQPQHF
.,.,TRBJ2-1,TRBV9,TGTGCCAGCAGCGTAGGGGGGGCTAGCGGCCTTGGGAATGAGCAGTTCTTC,CASSVGGASGLGNEQFF
.,TRBD2,TRBJ2-7,TRBV7-2,TGTGCCAGCAGCGGGGGACTAGCGGACCTCTCCTACGAGCAGTACTTC,CASSGGLADLSYEQYF
.,.,TRBJ1-2,TRBV5-1,TGCGCCAGCAGCTTGATTTCAGGGAACTATGGCTACACCTTC,CASSLISGNYGYTF
.,TRBD1,TRBJ2-7,TRBV19,TGTGCCAGTAGTATGGGGCAGGGGGCTTCCTACGAGCAGTACTTC,CASSMGQGASYEQYF
.,.,TRBJ1-4,TRBV5-5,TGTGCCAGCAGCTTTGGGCCTTCGGGGGTTGGTGAAAAACTGTTTTTT,CASSFGPSGVGEKLFF
.,.,TRBJ2-3,TRBV7-6,TGTGCCAGCAGCCCAAAACTGGTTAGCACAGATACGCAGTATTTT,CASSPKLVSTDTQYF
.,.,TRBJ2-1,TRBV29-1,TGCAGCGTTGAAGCATCTACCGACAATGAGCAGTTCTTC,CSVEASTDNEQFF
.,.,TRBJ1-2,TRBV4-1,TGCGCCAGCAGCCAAACCGGGACCTATAACTATGGCTACACCTTC,CASSQTGTYNYGYTF
.,TRBD1,TRBJ1-6,TRBV7-2,TGTGCCAGCAGTCGGACAGGGCAGAATTCACCCCTCCACTTT,CASSRTGQNSPLHF
.,.,TRBJ2-7,TRBV21-1,TGTGCCAGCAGCCGCGGACTAGCTACACTGTTAGACGAGCAGTACTTC,CASSRGLATLLDEQYF
once,TRBD2,TRBJ2-3,TRBV19,TGTGCCAGTAGTATAGATCCCGGGAGGGGGGCAGATACGCAGTATTTT,CASSIDPGRGADTQYF
.,TRBD2,TRBJ2-7,TRBV4-3,TGCGCCAGCAGCCAGGGGGCTGGCGGGAGGGTGAACGAGCAGTACTTC,CASSQGAGGRVNEQYF
.,.,TRBJ1-5,TRBV2,TGTGCCAGCAGTGAAGCGCTTGGAGGATTCAATCAGCCCCAGCATTTT,CASSEALGGFNQPQHF
.,TRBD2,TRBJ2-1,TRBV7-2,TGTGCCAGCAGCTTCGTCCCGGGAGGGGTCTACAATGAGCAGTTCTTC,CASSFVPGGVYNEQFF
once,TRBD1,TRBJ1-2,TRBV27,TGTGCCAGCAGTTTATCGAGGGGACAGGGGGCGATTGGCTACACCTTC,CASSLSRGQGAIGYTF
.,.,TRBJ1-5,TRBV19,TGTGCCAGTAGTAGAGGAGCACCGGGACACCCAAATCAGCCCCAGCATTTT,CASSRGAPGHPNQPQHF
.,TRBD2,TRBJ2-2,TRBV7-8,TGTGCCAGCAGCTGGGCGTCGAGCGGGAGAGGGACCGGGGAGCTGTTTTTT,CASSWASSGRGTGELFF
few,.,TRBJ1-5,TRBV28,TGTGCCAGCAGTCCCCGAAGGGGAGTCAATCAGCCCCAGCATTTT,CASSPRRGVNQPQHF
.,.,TRBJ1-2,TRBV4-3,TGCGCCAGCAGCCAAGGGGGCAGGAGCTATGGCTACACCTTC,CASSQGGRSYGYTF
.,TRBD1,TRBJ1-2,TRBV19,TGTGCCAGTAGATCCGACAGGGCGGATGGCTACACCTTC,CASRSDRADGYTF
.,TRBD1,TRBJ1-2,TRBV28,TGTGCCAGCGCCGGACAGGGCAATGGCTACACCTTC,CASAGQGNGYTF
.,TRBD2,TRBJ2-2,TRBV6-4,TGTGCCAGCAGTCCCACTAGCGGGACCACCGGGGAGCTGTTTTTT,CASSPTSGTTGELFF
.,.,TRBJ2-7,TRBV7-3,TGTGCCAGCAGCTTAAGGCCCGAGCAGTACTTC,CASSLRPEQYF
.,TRBD2,TRBJ2-1,TRBV5-4,TGTGCCAGCAGCACCGAGCGGGGGGGGAGGGATGAGCAGTTCTTC,CASSTERGGRDEQFF
.,TRBD2,TRBJ2-2,TRBV28,TGTGCCAGCACCCGGGGCGGGAGCAGTACCGGGGAGCTGTTTTTT,CASTRGGSSTGELFF
.,.,TRBJ1-5,TRBV28,TGTGCCAGCAGTTTAGAGTTGGTTTATAGCAATCAGCCCCAGCATTTT,CASSLELVYSNQPQHF
.,.,TRBJ2-1,TRBV6-1,TGTGCCAGCAGTGAAGATGGCTACAGACCCCCCAATGAGCAGTTCTTC,CASSEDGYRPPNEQFF
.,TRBD1,TRBJ2-7,TRBV5-1,TGCGCCAGCAGCGCGGGACAGGGGGCTTACGAGCAGTACTTC,CASSAGQGAYEQYF
.,TRBD2,TRBJ2-7,TRBV6-1,TGTGCCAGCAGTGAAGGACTAGCGGGAGATCCCTACGAGCAGTACTTC,CASSEGLAGDPYEQYF
.,.,TRBJ2-6,TRBV6-1,TGTGCCAGCATGAGCTCTGGGGCCAACGTCCTGACTTTC,CASMSSGANVLTF
.,TRBD1,TRBJ2-7,TRBV7-2,TGTGCCAGCAGCTTGTCCACAGGGGACGGTGAGCAGTACTTC,CASSLSTGDGEQYF
.,.,TRBJ2-2,TRBV27,TGTGCCAGCAGTTTGGGCCCTGTCTCTTACACCGGGGAGCTGTTTTTT,CASSLGPVSYTGELFF
.,.,TRBJ1-1,TRBV6-6,TGTGCCAGCACCCCAATGGCGGGAGGCACTGAAGCTTTCTTT,CASTPMAGGTEAFF